This entry concerns a single TCR beta chain. This sample is drawn from a study of blood T cell repertoires in COVID-19. Some clones are missing from TCRdb's copy, which holds only in-frame ones; the method was immunoSEQ multiplex PCR. The repertoire holds about 100,000 clones, with approximately 80% as singletons. From germline, CDR1 is LGHDT and CDR2 YNNKEL (reference sequence). This CDR3 spans 14 amino acids. The junction had 6 bases not matched to a gene; V was cut back by 4 bases and J by 6 bases. This clonotype was obtained from a woman in her sixties or seventies with acute or convalescent COVID-19. The sample was peripheral blood. V and J are TRBV3-1 (or the pseudogene TRBV3-2) and TRBJ2-3; TRBD1 agrees at 8 bases. In DNA, the CDR3 is TGTGCCAGCAGCCTCGGACAGGGCTCTGATACGCAGTATTTT. Translated: CASSLGQGSDTQYF.